This T cell receptor beta chain was observed in a study of beta chain features in type 1 diabetes. Whole-study findings and limits: Type 1 diabetes patients had moderately but significantly shorter TCRB CDR3s in all four CD4+ subsets.

Of the isolated RNA, all was reverse transcribed, and so the sequenced material was expressed TCRB transcripts. The average output of naive, central memory and regulatory T cell samples was about 3.57 million reads. This table comes from immunoSEQ multiplex PCR, and its TCRdb copy is limited to in-frame clones, with some not included. This table has hundreds of thousands of clones, roughly 13% appearing once. Unmatched junction bases numbered 3, after V lost 5 bases and J lost 4 bases. The CDR3 length is 14 residues. Germline-derived CDR1 and CDR2 are SGHRS and YFSETQ. On this clone itself: The antigen is undetermined.

Sorting of CD4+ naive, central memory, regulatory and stem cell-like memory cells was performed via CD45RO/CCR7/CD25/CD127/CD95/CD27. All sorted populations exceeded 95% purity. Sequenced sample: naive CD4+ T cells from blood. The TCR was taken from a man between 18 and 29 years old with type 1 diabetes. V gene TRBV5-1 combines with J gene TRBJ2-3; TRBD2 matches at 11 bases. The CDR3 sequence: CASRTSGTADTQYF. In DNA form, the CDR3 reads TGCGCCAGCAGGACTAGCGGGACGGCAGATACGCAGTATTTT.